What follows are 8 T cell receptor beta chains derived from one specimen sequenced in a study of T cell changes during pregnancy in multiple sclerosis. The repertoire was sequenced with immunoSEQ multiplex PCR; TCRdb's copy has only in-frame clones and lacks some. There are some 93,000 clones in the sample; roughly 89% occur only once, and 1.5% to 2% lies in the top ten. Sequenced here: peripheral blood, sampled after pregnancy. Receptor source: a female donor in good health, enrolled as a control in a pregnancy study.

The CDR3 DNA is TGCAGTGCCACGGATGGAAGCGAGCAGTACTTC. Encoded protein: CSATDGSEQYF. V and J are TRBV20-1 and TRBJ2-5; D remains ambiguous. The J call may be incorrect, as the DNA end agrees better with TRBJ2-7. CDR1 and CDR2 (germline): DFQATT, SNEGSKA (reference sequence). CDR3 length: 11 amino acids.

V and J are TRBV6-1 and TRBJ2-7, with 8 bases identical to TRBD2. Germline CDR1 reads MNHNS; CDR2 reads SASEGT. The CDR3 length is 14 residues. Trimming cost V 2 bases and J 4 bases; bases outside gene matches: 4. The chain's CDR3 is CASSEPGGAYEQYF. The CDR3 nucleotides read TGTGCCAGCAGTGAACCGGGGGGGGCTTACGAGCAGTACTTC.

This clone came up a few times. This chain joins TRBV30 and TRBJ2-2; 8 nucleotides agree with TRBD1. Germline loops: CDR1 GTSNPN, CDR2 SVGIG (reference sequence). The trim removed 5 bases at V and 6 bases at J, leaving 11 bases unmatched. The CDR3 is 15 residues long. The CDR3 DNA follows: TGTGCCTGGGACAGGGGAAATTATAAGGCCGGGGAGCTGTTTTTT. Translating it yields CAWDRGNYKAGELFF.

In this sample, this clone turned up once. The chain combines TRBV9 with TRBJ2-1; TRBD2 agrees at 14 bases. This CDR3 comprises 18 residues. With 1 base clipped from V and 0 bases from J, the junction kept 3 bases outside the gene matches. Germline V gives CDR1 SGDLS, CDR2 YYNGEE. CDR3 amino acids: CASSVTTSGGASYNEQFF. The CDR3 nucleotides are TGTGCCAGCAGCGTAACGACTAGCGGGGGGGCCTCCTACAATGAGCAGTTCTTC.

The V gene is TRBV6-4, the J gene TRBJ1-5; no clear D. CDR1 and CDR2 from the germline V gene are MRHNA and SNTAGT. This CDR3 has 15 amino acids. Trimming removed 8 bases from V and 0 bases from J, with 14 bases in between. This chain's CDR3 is CASLKADYSNQPQHF. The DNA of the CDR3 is TGTGCCAGCTTAAAGGCAGACTATAGCAATCAGCCCCAGCATTTT.

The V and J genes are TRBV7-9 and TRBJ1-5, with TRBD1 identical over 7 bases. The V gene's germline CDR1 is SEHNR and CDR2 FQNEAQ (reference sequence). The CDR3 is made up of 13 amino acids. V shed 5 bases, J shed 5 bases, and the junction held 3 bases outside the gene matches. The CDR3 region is CASSKQGYQPQHF. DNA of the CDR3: TGTGCCAGCAGCAAACAGGGGTATCAGCCCCAGCATTTT.

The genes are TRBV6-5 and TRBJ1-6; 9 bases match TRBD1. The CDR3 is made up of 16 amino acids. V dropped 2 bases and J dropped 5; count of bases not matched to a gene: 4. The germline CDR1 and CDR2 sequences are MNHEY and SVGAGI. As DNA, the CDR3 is TGTGCCAGCAGTTACCGCCGGACAGGGGATAATTCACCCCTCCACTTT. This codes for CASSYRRTGDNSPLHF.

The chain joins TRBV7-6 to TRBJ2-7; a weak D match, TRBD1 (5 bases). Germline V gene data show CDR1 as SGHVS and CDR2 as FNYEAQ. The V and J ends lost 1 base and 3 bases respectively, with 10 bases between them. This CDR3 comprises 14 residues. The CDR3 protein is CASSLGGLNYEQYF. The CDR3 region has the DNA TGTGCCAGCAGCTTAGGGGGCCTTAACTACGAGCAGTACTTC.